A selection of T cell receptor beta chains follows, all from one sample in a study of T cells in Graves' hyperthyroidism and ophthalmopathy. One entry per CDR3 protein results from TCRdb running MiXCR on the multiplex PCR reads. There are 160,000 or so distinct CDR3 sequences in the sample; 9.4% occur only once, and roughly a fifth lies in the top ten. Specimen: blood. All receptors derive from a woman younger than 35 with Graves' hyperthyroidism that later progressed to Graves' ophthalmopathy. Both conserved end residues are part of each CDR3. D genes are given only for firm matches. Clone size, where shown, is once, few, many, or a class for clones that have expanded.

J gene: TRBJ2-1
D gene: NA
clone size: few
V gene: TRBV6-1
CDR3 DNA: TGTGCCAGCAGCGATAACAGGGGGGGTGAGCAGTTCTTC
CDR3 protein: CASSDNRGGEQFF

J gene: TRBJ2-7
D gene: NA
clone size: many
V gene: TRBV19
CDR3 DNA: TGTGCCAGTAGTATCGAGCGAAACTCCTACGAGCAGTACTTC
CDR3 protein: CASSIERNSYEQYF

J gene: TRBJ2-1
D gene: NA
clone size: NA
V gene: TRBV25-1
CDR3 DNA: TGTGCCAGCAGTGAACCAGGGAAAGATGAGCAGTTCTTC
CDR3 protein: CASSEPGKDEQFF

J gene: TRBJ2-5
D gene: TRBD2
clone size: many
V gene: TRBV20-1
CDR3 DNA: TGCAGTGCTAGTCGTGGACTAGCGGGAGGAGCGGAGACCCAGTACTTC
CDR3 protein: CSASRGLAGGAETQYF

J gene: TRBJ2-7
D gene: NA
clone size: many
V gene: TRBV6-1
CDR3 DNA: TGTGCCAGCAGTAGGGTAACGGGGAGCTCCTACGAGCAGTACTTC
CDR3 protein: CASSRVTGSSYEQYF

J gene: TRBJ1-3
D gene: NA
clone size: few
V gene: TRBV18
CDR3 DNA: TGTGCCAGCTCCCTACAGGATACTTACTCTGGAAACACCATATATTTT
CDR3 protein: CASSLQDTYSGNTIYF

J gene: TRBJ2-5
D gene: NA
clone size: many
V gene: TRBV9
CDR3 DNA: TGTGCCAGCAGCGAGGGGGGCGGAGAAGAGACCCAGTACTTC
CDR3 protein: CASSEGGGEETQYF

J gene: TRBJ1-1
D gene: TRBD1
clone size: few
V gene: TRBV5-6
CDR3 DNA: TGTGCCAGCAGCTCCAAGACAGGGGGTGACACTGAAGCTTTCTTT
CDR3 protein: CASSSKTGGDTEAFF

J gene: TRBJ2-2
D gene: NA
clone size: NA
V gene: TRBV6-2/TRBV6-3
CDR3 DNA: NA
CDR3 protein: CASSWGLARTPGSCFF

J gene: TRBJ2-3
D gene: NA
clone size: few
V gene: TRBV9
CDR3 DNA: TGTGCCAGCAGCGTAGGGGTAGCTACAGATACGCAGTATTTT
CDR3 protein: CASSVGVATDTQYF

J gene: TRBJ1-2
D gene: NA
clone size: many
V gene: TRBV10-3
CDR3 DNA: TGTGCCATCAGTACCGAAGGGTATGGCTACACCTTC
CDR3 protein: CAISTEGYGYTF

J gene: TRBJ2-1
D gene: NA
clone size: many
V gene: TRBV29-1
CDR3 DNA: TGCAGCGGCTCCGACTCAAGCTCCTACAATGAGCAGTTCTTC
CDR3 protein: CSGSDSSSYNEQFF

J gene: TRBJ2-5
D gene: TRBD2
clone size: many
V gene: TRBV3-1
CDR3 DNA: TGTGCCAGCAGCCCCACGTCTAGCGGCCAAGAGACCCAGTACTTC
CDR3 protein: CASSPTSSGQETQYF

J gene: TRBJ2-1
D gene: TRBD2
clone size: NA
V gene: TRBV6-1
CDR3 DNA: TGTGCCAGCAGTTCCGACACTAGCGGGAGGCCTGGTCCCAATAATGAGCAGTTCTTC
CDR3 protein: CASSSDTSGRPGPNNEQFF

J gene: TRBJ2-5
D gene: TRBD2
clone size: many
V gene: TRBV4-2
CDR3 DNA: TGTGCCAGCAGCCAGGAACTAGCGCTCGGAGGGGAGACCCAGTACTTC
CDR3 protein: CASSQELALGGETQYF

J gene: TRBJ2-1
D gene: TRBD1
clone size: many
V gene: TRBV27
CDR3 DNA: TGTGCCAGCAGAATACAGGGGGCGCGAAATGAGCAGTTCTTC
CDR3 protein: CASRIQGARNEQFF

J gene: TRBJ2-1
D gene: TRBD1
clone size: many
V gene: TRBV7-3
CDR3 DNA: TGTGCCAGCAGCACAGGGGCCTTCTACAATGAGCAGTTCTTC
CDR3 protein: CASSTGAFYNEQFF

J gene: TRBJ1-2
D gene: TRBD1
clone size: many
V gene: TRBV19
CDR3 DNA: TGTGCCAGTAGTATAGGCATTGGACAGGACGGCTACACCTTC
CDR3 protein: CASSIGIGQDGYTF

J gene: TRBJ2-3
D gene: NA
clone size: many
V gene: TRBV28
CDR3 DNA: TGTGCCAGCAGTTTTAGCGACAGCACAGATACGCAGTATTTT
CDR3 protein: CASSFSDSTDTQYF

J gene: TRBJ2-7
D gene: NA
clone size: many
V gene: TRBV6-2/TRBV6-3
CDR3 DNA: TGTGCCAGCAGTTTCGGCTTGGGGCAGTACTTC
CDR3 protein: CASSFGLGQYF

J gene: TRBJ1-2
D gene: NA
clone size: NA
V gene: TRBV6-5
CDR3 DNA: TGTGCCAGCAGTTTAACAGGGAAGCATGGCTACACCTTC
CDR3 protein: CASSLTGKHGYTF

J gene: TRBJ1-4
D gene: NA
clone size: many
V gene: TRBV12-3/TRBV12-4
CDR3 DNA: TGTGCCAGCAGCGCCGGGGTGGGGGTTAATGAAAAACTGTTTTTT
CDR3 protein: CASSAGVGVNEKLFF

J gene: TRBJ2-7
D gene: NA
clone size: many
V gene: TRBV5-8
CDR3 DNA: TGTGCCAGCAGCTTCCCGGGGTGGGAGCAGTACTTC
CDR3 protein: CASSFPGWEQYF

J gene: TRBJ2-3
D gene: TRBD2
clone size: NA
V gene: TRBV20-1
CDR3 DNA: TGCAGTGCTAGAGTCTCGGGGACTATCGGGGATACGCAGTATTTT
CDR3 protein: CSARVSGTIGDTQYF

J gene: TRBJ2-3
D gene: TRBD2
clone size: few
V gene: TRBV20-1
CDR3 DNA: TGCAGGCCCACTAGCGGGGGGCTGGGAGATACGCAGTATTTT
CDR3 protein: CRPTSGGLGDTQYF

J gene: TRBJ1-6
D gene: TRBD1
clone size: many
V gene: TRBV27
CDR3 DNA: TGTGCCAGCAGCGCCGGACAGGTCATTTCACCCCTCCACTTT
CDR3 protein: CASSAGQVISPLHF

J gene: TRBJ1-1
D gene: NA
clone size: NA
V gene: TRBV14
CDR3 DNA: TGTGCCAGCAGCCAAATGGGGGGGGGCGGTAGGGCTGAAGCTTTCTTT
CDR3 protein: CASSQMGGGGRAEAFF

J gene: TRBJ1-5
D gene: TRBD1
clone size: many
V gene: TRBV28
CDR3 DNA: TGTGCCAGCATCCCGACAGGGATGGGCAATCAGCCCCAGCATTTT
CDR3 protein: CASIPTGMGNQPQHF

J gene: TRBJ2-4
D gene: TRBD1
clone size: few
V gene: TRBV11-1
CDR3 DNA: TGTGCCAGCAGCTCAACCGGGACAGTCAAAAACATTCAGTACTTC
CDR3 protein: CASSSTGTVKNIQYF

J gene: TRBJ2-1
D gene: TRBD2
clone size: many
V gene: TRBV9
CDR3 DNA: TGTGCCAGCAGCGTAGGACTAGCGGGGTACAATGAGCAGTTCTTC
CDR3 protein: CASSVGLAGYNEQFF

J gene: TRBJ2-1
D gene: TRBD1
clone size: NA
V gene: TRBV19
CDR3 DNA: TGTGCCAGTAGTAGCAACTTCCGGGACAGGGGGCGCGATGAGCAGTTCTTC
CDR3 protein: CASSSNFRDRGRDEQFF

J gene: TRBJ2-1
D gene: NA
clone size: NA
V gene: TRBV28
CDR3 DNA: TGTGCCAGCAGTTTAACAGGGACCAATGAGCAGTTCTTC
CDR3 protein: CASSLTGTNEQFF

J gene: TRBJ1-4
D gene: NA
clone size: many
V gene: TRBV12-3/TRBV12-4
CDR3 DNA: TGTGCCAGCAGCCCCGAGAGGGCGGGGGAAAAACTGTTTTTT
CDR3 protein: CASSPERAGEKLFF

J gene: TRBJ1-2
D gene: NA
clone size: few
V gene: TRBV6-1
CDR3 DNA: TGTGCCAGCAGTTCGACGGGACTCTCTGACTACACCTTC
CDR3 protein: CASSSTGLSDYTF

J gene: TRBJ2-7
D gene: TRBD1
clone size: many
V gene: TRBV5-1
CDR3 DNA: TGCGCCAGCAGCGAAGGGACAGGGGGCTACTACGAGCAGTACTTC
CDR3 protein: CASSEGTGGYYEQYF

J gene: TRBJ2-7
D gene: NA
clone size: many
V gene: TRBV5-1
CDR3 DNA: TGCGCCAGCAGCTTGGTTCGAGAGGGATCGTACGAGCAGTACTTC
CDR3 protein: CASSLVREGSYEQYF

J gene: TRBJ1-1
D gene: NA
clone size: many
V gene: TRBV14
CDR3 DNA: TGTGCCAGCAGCCAAGTTCGGGGGAACACTGAAGCTTTCTTT
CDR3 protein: CASSQVRGNTEAFF

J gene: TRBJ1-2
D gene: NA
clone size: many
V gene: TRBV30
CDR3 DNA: TGTGCCTGGAGGCAATTCTATGGCTACACCTTC
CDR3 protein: CAWRQFYGYTF

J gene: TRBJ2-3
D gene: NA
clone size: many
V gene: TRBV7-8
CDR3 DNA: TGTGCCAGCAGCTTAGGTGCGACGCGCACAGATACGCAGTATTTT
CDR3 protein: CASSLGATRTDTQYF

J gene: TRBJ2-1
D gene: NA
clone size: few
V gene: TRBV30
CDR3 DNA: TGTGCCTGGAGTGTTAGCCCAGATGGGCAGTTCTTC
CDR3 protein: CAWSVSPDGQFF

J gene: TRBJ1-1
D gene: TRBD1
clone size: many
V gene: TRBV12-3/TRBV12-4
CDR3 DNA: TGTGCCAGCAGTTTAACTGACGAAGGGGGCGGACCGGCTTTCTTT
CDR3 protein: CASSLTDEGGGPAFF

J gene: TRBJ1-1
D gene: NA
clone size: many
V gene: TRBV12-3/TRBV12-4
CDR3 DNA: TGTGCCAGCAGTTTTTACACTGAAGCTTTCTTT
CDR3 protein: CASSFYTEAFF

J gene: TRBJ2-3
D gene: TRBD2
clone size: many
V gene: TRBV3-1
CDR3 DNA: TGTGCCAGCGCGATCGGGGGGACTAGCACAGATACGCAGTATTTT
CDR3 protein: CASAIGGTSTDTQYF

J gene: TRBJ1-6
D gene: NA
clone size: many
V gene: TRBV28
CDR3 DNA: TGTGCCAGCAGTTTATGGACGGGAACCTATAATTCACCCCTCCACTTT
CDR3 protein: CASSLWTGTYNSPLHF

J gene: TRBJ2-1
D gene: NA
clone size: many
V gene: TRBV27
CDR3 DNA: TGTGCCAGCATTCCCGGACCGCCTCTCTCCTACAATGAGCAGTTCTTC
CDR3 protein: CASIPGPPLSYNEQFF

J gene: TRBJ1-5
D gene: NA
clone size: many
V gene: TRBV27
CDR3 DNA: TGTGCCAGCAGTTTACGCTCGGGCCGCAATCAGCCCCAGCATTTT
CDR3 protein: CASSLRSGRNQPQHF

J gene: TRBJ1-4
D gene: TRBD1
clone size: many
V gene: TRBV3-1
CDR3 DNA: TGTGCCAGCAGCCAAGGAAGACAGGGGAGGGATGAAAAACTGTTTTTT
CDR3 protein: CASSQGRQGRDEKLFF

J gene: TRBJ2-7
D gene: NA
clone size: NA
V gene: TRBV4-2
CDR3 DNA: TGTGCCAGCAGCCAAGATGGTGCCGAGCAGTACTTC
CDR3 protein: CASSQDGAEQYF

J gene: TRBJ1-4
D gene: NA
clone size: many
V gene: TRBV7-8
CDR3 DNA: TGTGCCAGCAGCCCCTTTTCGGAGCTGGGCACTAATGAAAAACTGTTTTTT
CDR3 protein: CASSPFSELGTNEKLFF

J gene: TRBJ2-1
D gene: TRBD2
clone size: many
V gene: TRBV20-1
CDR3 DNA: TGCAGTGCTAGAGATATCCAGGGAGGACCGGGACTAGCGGGAGTAACCTACAATGAGCAGTTCTTC
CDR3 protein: CSARDIQGGPGLAGVTYNEQFF

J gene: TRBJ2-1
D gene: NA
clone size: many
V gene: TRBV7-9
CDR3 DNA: TGTGCCAGCAGCTTTACGCGCCCATACAATGAGCAGTTCTTC
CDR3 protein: CASSFTRPYNEQFF

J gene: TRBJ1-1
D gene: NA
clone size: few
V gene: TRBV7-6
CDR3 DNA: TGTGCCAGCAGCTTAGTTGGTGGGGGGGCGGGCACTGAAGCTTTCTTT
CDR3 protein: CASSLVGGGAGTEAFF

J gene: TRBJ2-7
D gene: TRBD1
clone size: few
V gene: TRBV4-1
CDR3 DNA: TGCGCCAGCAGCCAATATCGGGACAGCTTTGAGCAGTACTTC
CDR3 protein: CASSQYRDSFEQYF

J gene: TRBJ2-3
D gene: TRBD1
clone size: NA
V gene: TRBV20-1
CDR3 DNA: TGCGGTGCTAGTCGCCAGGGGGTTACAGATACGCAGTATTTT
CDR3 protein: CGASRQGVTDTQYF

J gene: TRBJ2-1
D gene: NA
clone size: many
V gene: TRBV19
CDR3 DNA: TGTGCCAGTAGTCTCGCCGGGCCTCACAATGAGCAGTTCTTC
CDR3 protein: CASSLAGPHNEQFF